Listed here are 7 T cell receptor beta chains from one sample, sequenced in a study of blood T cell repertoires in COVID-19. The assay was immunoSEQ multiplex PCR, and TCRdb's table has in-frame clones only and misses some. The sample lists hundreds of thousands of clones; 70% to 90% were seen once. Sequenced: peripheral blood. These receptors all stem from a man aged 18 to 29 with active or convalescent COVID-19.

The rearrangement uses TRBV11-3 and TRBJ2-3, with 10 positions matching TRBD2. The CDR3 loop spans 17 amino acids. J gave up 5 bases and V 0 bases, and 8 bases lay outside the gene matches. Germline CDR1 SGHNT, CDR2 YENEEA. The CDR3 nucleotides are TGTGCCAGCAGCTTAGAACCTAGCGGGAGTGAGGGAGATACGCAGTATTTT. This gives the protein CASSLEPSGSEGDTQYF.

The V gene is TRBV29-1, the J gene TRBJ2-3; 7 bases match TRBD2. Germline V gene sequence: CDR1 SQVTM, CDR2 ANQGSEA. V shed 6 bases and J 0 bases; nucleotides not matched to a gene: 6. CDR3 size: 14 residues. In nucleotides, the CDR3 is TGCAGCGTGCTAGCGGAGCGAAGCACAGATACGCAGTATTTT. The encoded protein is CSVLAERSTDTQYF.

The chain uses TRBV5-1 and TRBJ2-3; 9 bases fit TRBD2. The CDR3 is 16 amino acids. V gave up 0 bases and J gave up 3 bases; unmatched junction bases: 5. The germline gives CDR1 SGHRS, CDR2 YFSETQ. DNA for the CDR3: TGCGCCAGCAGCTTGGGGGGCCTAGCGGGAACAGATACGCAGTATTTT. Its translation is CASSLGGLAGTDTQYF.

This chain links TRBV5-4 with TRBJ1-2; D is unresolved. Germline V gene sequence: CDR1 SGHNT, CDR2 YYREEE (reference sequence). The CDR3 covers 14 residues. Trimming cost V 3 bases and J 8 bases, with 17 bases left between them. CDR3 loop: CASSSPSKSGGYTF. Written as DNA, the CDR3 is TGTGCCAGCAGCTCGCCTTCAAAATCGGGGGGCTACACCTTC.

With regard to this clone: The same CDR3 is also encoded by other DNA sequences in this sample. The chain joins TRBV6-2 or TRBV6-3 to TRBJ1-1; TRBD1 agrees at 7 bases. CDR1 MNHEY and CDR2 SVGEGT come from the germline V gene. There are 13 residues in the CDR3. V shed 6 bases and J 3 bases; nucleotides not matched to a gene: 4. As DNA, the CDR3 is TGTGCCAGCAGCCGACAGGGCCACACTGAAGCTTTCTTT. The encoded protein is CASSRQGHTEAFF.

CDR3 region: CASSVGGGGGYTF. CDR3 sequence (DNA): TGTGCCAGCAGCGTGGGAGGGGGCGGTGGCTACACCTTC. The chain joins TRBV5-6 to TRBJ1-2; 7 nucleotides agree with TRBD1. This CDR3 spans 13 amino acids. V gave up 4 bases and J gave up 7 bases; unmatched junction bases: 7. Per the germline V gene, CDR1 is SGHDT and CDR2 is YYEEEE.

The CDR3 DNA follows: TGTGCCAGCAGCCTAACAGGGGATTCTGGAAACACCATATATTTT. Amino acid sequence: CASSLTGDSGNTIYF. The V call is TRBV6-5, the J call TRBJ1-3; the match to TRBD1 covers 7 bases. This CDR3 contains 15 residues. Per germline, CDR1 MNHEY and CDR2 SVGAGI. J was trimmed by 1 base and V by 6 bases; bases with no gene match: 6.